This TCR beta chain was obtained from a study of T cells after yellow fever vaccination. Whole-study results and caveats: Among primary-vaccination clones, most reappeared after the booster, at just under 98% for CD4 and more than 85% for CD8. Repertoires obtained by FACS sorting could include abundant clonotypes that entered as contaminants from the bulk population. Clonotypes appearing in both CD4 and CD8 compartments existed, and their share was small.

There are many counts of this clonotype. Its antigen is still unknown. This CDR3 has 12 residues. The V gene lost 4 bases and the J gene lost 5 bases, with 8 bases spanning the gap. Each CDR3 protein gets one entry after TCRdb re-called the 5' RACE reads with MiXCR. The table shows 250,000 or so distinct CDR3 sequences, with about 7% occurring only once. This material consisted of CD4+ T cells sorted from PBMCs, taken 15 days after the yellow fever booster vaccination. This chain joins TRBV12-3 or TRBV12-4 and TRBJ2-5; D not certain. The sequence derives from a man aged 30 to 39 who received the YFV17D yellow fever vaccine. CDR3 sequence reads: CASSYGVETQYF. CDR3 nucleotide sequence: TGTGCCAGCAGTTACGGTGTGGAGACCCAGTACTTC.